This T cell receptor (beta chain) stems from a study of T cells in Graves' hyperthyroidism and ophthalmopathy. Amplification of TCR beta CDR3 regions was performed using RNA transcripts as template. The primer set for the first-round RT-PCR of the TCR CDR3 was HTBI. One entry per CDR3 protein, called by TCRdb with MiXCR from the multiplex PCR reads. Of a few hundred thousand distinct CDR3 sequences in the sample, roughly 22% were seen once. V was shortened by 6 bases and J by 3 bases, with 9 bases between the two germline ends. The CDR3 spans 12 residues. Germline-derived CDR1 and CDR2 are SGHTA and FQGNSA. Many counts were recorded for this clonotype.

This receptor was taken from a man younger than 40 with Graves' ophthalmopathy. The specimen was blood. The chain has TRBV7-2 and TRBJ2-7; D is perhaps TRBD1 or TRBD2 (5 bases each). The chain's CDR3 is CASSTRGYEQYF. In DNA form, the CDR3 reads TGTGCCAGCAGTACGAGGGGCTACGAGCAGTACTTC.